This TCR beta chain was sequenced during a study of blood T cell repertoires in COVID-19. Study details: The United States, Italy and Spain provided the acute and convalescent COVID-19 samples. Sample material is recorded as cDNA or gDNA derived from T cells, B-cell-depleted T cells, or PBMCs.

Original data processing: Reference gene primer amplification gave estimated nucleated cell counts. Clones were sequenced by immunoSEQ multiplex PCR, and TCRdb holds only the in-frame ones, with some missing. Clone size and V and J calls were adopted from that table, with D and trimming inferred from the DNA. Of over 200,000 clones in the sample, around 82% were seen once. Trimming took off 7 bases at V and 4 bases at J, with 7 bases between the two ends. Germline V CDR1 and CDR2: LNHDA, SQIVND (reference sequence). CDR3 size: 11 residues. This clonotype was sampled from a man aged 50 or older with active or convalescent COVID-19. The material sequenced was peripheral blood. The V call is TRBV19, the J call TRBJ1-1; D call uncertain. CDR3 loop: CASTTVTEAFF. The CDR3, as DNA: TGTGCCAGTACTACCGTCACTGAAGCTTTCTTT.